This T cell receptor beta chain is drawn from a study of cytomegalovirus exposure and HLA in healthy donors. Across the study: Earlier, 117 million unique TCR beta sequences were recovered from about 200 million T cells by an analysis. Study-wide results and caveats: Fewer N-insertions (relative to the roughly 610-donor mean) were reportedly seen in an Asian-associated ancestry cluster in a later analysis. In a later analysis, the majority of CMV-associated beta chains seemingly showed HLA restriction.

PCR employed 60 Vbeta and 13 Jbeta primers. Sequenced by immunoSEQ multiplex PCR; TCRdb stores in-frame clones only, minus some. This sample has about 120,000 clones, with around 77% found just once. As for this clone: Antigen specificity is unknown. One end of the junction varies from germline; a read error may be responsible. Other DNA sequences in the sample encode the same CDR3.

The CDR3 runs 14 residues. From germline, CDR1 is MNHNS and CDR2 SASEGT. This TCR derives from a man between 18 and 35 years old in good health and CMV-seropositive. Sequenced material: PBMCs. The J gene is TRBJ2-6, the V gene TRBV6-1; maybe TRBD1 (5 bases). This CDR3 is CASNKGSGANGLTF. CDR3 in DNA: TGTGCCAGCAACAAAGGCTCTGGGGCCAACGGCCTGACTTTC.